The 3 T cell receptor beta chains below were found in one sample sequenced in a study of cytomegalovirus exposure and HLA in healthy donors (dated by TCRdb to 2015 to 2018). Libraries were made using the immunoSEQ multiplex PCR assay. TCRdb provides this immuneACCESS table in a form limited to in-frame rearrangements. Some clones are lacking; in checked studies, under half of them reflect an unresolved V gene, and why the rest are absent is not known. Present in this sample are approximately 120,000 clones, about nine tenths of which were seen just once. 1.5% to 2.5% of the sample is taken by the ten largest. What was sequenced was PBMCs. These receptor sequences come from a woman between 18 and 30 years old in good health and CMV-seronegative.

The chain employs TRBV2 and TRBJ2-2; 7 bases agree with TRBD2. The CDR3 totals 14 residues. The junction had 10 bases not matched to a gene; V was cut back by 11 bases and J by 4 bases. In germline, CDR1 is SNHLY, CDR2 FYNNEI. The CDR3 sequence: CAVSRTSRTGELFF. In nucleotides, the CDR3 is TGTGCCGTTAGTCGGACTAGTCGCACCGGGGAGCTGTTTTTT.

This chain uses TRBV14 with TRBJ2-7; 9 bases are shared with TRBD2. V lost 0 bases to trimming and J lost 4 bases; unmatched junction nucleotides: 4. Germline lookup yields CDR1 SGHDN and CDR2 FVKESK. The CDR3 is made up of 15 amino acids. Written as DNA, the CDR3 is TGTGCCAGCAGCCAAGAGGATAGCGGGAGATACGAGCAGTACTTC. It translates to CASSQEDSGRYEQYF.

The chain links TRBV15 to TRBJ2-2; no clear D gene. Germline CDR1 reads LNHNV; CDR2 reads YYDKDF (reference sequence). CDR3 length: 15 residues. V lost 0 bases to trimming and J lost 7 bases, with 12 bases between them. The CDR3 is CATSRDDERFGELFF. The CDR3 coding sequence is TGTGCCACCAGCAGAGATGATGAGCGATTCGGGGAGCTGTTTTTT.